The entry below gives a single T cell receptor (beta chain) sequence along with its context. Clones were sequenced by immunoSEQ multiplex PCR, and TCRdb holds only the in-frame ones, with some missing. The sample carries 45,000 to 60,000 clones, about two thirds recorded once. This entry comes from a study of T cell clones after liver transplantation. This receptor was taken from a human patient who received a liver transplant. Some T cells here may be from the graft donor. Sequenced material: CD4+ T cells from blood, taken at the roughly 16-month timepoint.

This chain's CDR3 is CASSARGGLGQPQHF. The CDR3 bases are TGTGCCAGCAGCGCTCGAGGGGGGCTGGGGCAGCCCCAGCATTTT. The chain links TRBV5-8 to TRBJ1-5; tentative D call: TRBD1 (6 bases). V gave up 4 bases and J gave up 7 bases, with 18 bases separating them. CDR1 and CDR2 (germline): SGHTS, YDEGEE. The CDR3 has 15 residues.